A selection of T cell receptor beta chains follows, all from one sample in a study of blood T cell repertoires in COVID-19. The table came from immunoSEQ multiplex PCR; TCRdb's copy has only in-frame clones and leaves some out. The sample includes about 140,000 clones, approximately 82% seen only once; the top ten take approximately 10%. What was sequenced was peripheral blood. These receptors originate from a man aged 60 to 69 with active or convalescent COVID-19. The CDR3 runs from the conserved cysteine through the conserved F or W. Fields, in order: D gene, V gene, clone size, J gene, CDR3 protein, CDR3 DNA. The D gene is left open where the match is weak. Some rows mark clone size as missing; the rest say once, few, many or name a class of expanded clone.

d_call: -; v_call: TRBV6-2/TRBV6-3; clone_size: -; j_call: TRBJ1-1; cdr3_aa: CASSYTGMAAEAFF; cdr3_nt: TGTGCCAGCAGTTATACAGGGATGGCCGCTGAAGCTTTCTTT
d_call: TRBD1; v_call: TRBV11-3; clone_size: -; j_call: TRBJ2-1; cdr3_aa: CASSSPGQGGHEQFF; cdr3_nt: TGTGCCAGCAGCTCCCCGGGACAGGGTGGCCATGAGCAGTTCTTC
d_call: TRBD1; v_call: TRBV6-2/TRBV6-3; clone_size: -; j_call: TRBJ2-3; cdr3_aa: CASSSTGNADTQYF; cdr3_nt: TGTGCCAGCAGTTCGACAGGGAACGCAGATACGCAGTATTTT
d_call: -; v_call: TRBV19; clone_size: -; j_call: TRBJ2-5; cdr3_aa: CASRPTGIGETQYF; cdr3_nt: TGTGCCAGTAGGCCTACAGGGATTGGAGAGACCCAGTACTTC
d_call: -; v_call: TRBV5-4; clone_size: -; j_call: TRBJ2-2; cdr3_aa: CASSLNDFYTGELFF; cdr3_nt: TGTGCCAGCAGCTTGAACGACTTCTACACCGGGGAGCTGTTTTTT
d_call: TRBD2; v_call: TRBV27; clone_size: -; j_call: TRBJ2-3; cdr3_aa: CASSPQGLAGQTDTQYF; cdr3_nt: TGTGCCAGCAGTCCCCAGGGACTAGCGGGGCAGACAGATACGCAGTATTTT
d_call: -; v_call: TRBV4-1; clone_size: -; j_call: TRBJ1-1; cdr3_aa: CASSQPTGTDTEAFF; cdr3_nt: TGCGCCAGCAGCCAACCAACAGGGACGGACACTGAAGCTTTCTTT
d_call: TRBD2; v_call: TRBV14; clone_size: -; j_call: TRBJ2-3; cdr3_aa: CASSRKLGTSGPSDTQYF; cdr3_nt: TGTGCCAGCAGCCGAAAGCTCGGGACTAGCGGGCCCTCAGATACGCAGTATTTT
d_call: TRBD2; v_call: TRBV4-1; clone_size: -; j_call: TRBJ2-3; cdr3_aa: CASSPGPSGGPTSAQYF; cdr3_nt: TGCGCCAGCAGCCCGGGACCTAGCGGGGGGCCTACTTCGGCGCAGTATTTT
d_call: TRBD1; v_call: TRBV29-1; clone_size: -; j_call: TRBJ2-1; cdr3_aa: CSVEEGQGAYNEQFF; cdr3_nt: TGCAGCGTTGAAGAAGGGCAGGGGGCGTACAATGAGCAGTTCTTC
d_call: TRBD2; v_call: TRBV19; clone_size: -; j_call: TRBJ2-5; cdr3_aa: CASSIELAGLETQYF; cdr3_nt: TGTGCCAGTAGTATAGAACTAGCGGGTCTAGAGACCCAGTACTTC
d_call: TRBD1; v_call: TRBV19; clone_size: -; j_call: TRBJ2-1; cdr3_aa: CASRRQGSGNEQFF; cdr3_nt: TGTGCCAGTAGGAGACAGGGGTCGGGCAATGAGCAGTTCTTC
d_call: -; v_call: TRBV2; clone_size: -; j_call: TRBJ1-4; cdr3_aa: CASSGTSGLNEKLFF; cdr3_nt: TGTGCCAGCAGTGGGACGTCGGGACTGAATGAAAAACTGTTTTTT
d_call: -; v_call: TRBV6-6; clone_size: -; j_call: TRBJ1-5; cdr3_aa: CASHYSSNQPQHF; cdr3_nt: TGTGCCAGTCATTACTCCAGCAATCAGCCCCAGCATTTT
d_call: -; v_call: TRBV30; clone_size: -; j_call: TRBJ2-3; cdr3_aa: CAWSVLGDMSTDTQYF; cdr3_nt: TGTGCCTGGAGTGTTCTAGGGGACATGTCCACAGATACGCAGTATTTT
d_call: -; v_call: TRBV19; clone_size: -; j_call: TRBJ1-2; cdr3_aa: CASTDPGISYGYTF; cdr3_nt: TGTGCCAGTACCGACCCGGGAATCTCGTATGGCTACACCTTC
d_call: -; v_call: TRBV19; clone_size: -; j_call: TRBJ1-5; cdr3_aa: CASSIAPGGVGLGNQPQHF; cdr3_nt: TGTGCCAGTAGTATAGCCCCCGGGGGTGTGGGGTTAGGCAATCAGCCCCAGCATTTT
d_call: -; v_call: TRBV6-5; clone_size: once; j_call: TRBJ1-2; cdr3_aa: CASSSLDFHIYGYTF; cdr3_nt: TGTGCCAGCAGTTCACTGGACTTCCATATCTATGGCTACACCTTC
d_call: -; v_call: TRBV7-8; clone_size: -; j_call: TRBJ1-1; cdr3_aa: CASSLVSQGGAFF; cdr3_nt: TGTGCCAGCAGCTTAGTGAGTCAGGGTGGAGCTTTCTTT
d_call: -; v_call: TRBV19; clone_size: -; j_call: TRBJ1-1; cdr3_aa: CASNPPLGTEAFF; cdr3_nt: TGTGCCAGTAACCCGCCCCTCGGCACTGAAGCTTTCTTT
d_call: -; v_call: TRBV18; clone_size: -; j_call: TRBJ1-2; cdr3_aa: CASSPGALNYGYTF; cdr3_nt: TGTGCCAGCTCACCAGGAGCACTTAACTATGGCTACACCTTC
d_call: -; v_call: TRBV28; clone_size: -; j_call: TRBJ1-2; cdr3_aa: CASRVEANGYTF; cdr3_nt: TGTGCCAGCCGGGTCGAGGCTAATGGCTACACCTTC
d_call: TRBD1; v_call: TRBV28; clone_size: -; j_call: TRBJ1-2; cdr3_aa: CASTAPIRGTAANYGYTF; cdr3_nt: TGTGCCAGCACGGCCCCGATAAGAGGGACAGCCGCTAACTATGGCTACACCTTC
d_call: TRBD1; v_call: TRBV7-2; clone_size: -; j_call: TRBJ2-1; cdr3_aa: CASRQTPAQGNEQFF; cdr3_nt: TGTGCCAGCAGACAAACACCCGCACAGGGGAATGAGCAGTTCTTC
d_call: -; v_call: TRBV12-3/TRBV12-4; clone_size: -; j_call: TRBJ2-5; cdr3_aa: CASSQTSQETQYF; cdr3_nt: TGTGCCAGCAGTCAGACTAGTCAAGAGACCCAGTACTTC
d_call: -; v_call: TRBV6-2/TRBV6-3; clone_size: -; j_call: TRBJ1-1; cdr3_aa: CASSWRRSMNTEAFF; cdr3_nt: TGTGCCAGCAGTTGGAGACGCTCCATGAACACTGAAGCTTTCTTT
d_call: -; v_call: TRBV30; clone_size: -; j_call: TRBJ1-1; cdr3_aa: CAWSPGGGGGTEAFF; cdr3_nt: TGTGCCTGGAGCCCGGGGGGGGGCGGGGGCACTGAAGCTTTCTTT
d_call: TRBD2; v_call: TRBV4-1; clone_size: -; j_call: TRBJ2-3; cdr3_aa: CASSRSGRAGNTQYF; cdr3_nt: TGCGCCAGCAGCCGGAGCGGGAGGGCCGGGAATACGCAGTATTTT
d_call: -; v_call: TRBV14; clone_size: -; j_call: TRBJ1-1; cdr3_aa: CASSQQFYTEAFF; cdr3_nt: TGTGCCAGCAGCCAACAGTTTTACACTGAAGCTTTCTTT
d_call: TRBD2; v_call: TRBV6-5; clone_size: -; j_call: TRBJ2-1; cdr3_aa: CASSSTRGAGGNEQFF; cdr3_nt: TGTGCCAGCAGTTCCACCAGGGGAGCGGGGGGTAATGAGCAGTTCTTC